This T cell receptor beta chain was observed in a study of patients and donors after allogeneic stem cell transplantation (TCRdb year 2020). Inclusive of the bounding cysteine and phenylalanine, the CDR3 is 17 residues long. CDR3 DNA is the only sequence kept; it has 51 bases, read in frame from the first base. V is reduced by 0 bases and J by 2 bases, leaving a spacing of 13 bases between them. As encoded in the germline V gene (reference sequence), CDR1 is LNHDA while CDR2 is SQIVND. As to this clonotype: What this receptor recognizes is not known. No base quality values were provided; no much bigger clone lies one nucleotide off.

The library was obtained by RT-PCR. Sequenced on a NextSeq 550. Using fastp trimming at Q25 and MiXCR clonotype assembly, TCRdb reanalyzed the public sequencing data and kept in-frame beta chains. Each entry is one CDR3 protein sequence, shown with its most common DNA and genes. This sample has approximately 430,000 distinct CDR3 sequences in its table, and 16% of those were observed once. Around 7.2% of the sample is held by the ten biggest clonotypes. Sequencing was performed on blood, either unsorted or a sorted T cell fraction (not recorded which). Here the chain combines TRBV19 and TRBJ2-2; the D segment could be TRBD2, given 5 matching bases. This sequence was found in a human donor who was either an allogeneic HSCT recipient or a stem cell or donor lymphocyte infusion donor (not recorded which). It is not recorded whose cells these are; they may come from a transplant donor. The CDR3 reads CASSIDVTRVNTGELFF. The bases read TGTGCCAGTAGTATAGATGTAACTAGGGTTAACACCGGGGAGCTGTTTTTT.